The present entry profiles one T cell receptor beta chain with its context. This record comes from a study of patients and donors after allogeneic stem cell transplantation. V dropped 5 bases and J dropped 5 bases, with 12 bases sitting between them. Germline V gene sequence: CDR1 SGHTA, CDR2 FQGNSA. The CDR3 sequence is 13 residues long. TCRdb re-called the RT-PCR reads with MiXCR, one entry per CDR3 protein. The sample records about a million distinct CDR3 sequences, more than 15% being singletons. This rearrangement joins TRBV7-2 to TRBJ2-5; D might be TRBD1 (5 bases). Sequencing input: blood, either unsorted or a sorted T cell fraction (not recorded which). The clonotype originates from a human donor who was either an allogeneic HSCT recipient or a stem cell or donor lymphocyte infusion donor (not recorded which). It is not recorded whose cells these are; they may come from a transplant donor. This CDR3 is CASSRGFGETQYF. The DNA of the CDR3 is TGTGCCAGCAGCAGGGGTTTCGGGGAGACCCAGTACTTC.